This is a list of T cell receptor beta chains from one sample in a study of human T cells and chemical hapten exposure. From the RACE reads, TCRdb called clonotypes with MiXCR, one entry per CDR3 protein. Of 300,000 to 450,000 distinct CDR3 sequences listed, approximately 5.1% are singletons. The sequencing here drew on whole blood, taken in connection with sensitization to the hapten diphenylcyclopropenone (DPC). The receptors originated from a woman aged 50 to 65 with alopecia areata. Some clones in this sample may be carry-over from other donors' samples. Both conserved end residues are trimmed from each CDR3. Each record gives: V gene, CDR3 protein.

>TRBV2
ASSLARTFTDTQY
>TRBV5-1
ASSLVTGEETQY
>TRBV29-1
SYVGGHGAGEQY
>TRBV28
ASNTRPHGEQY
>TRBV10-3
AIGLAGSNYEQY
>TRBV2
ASHYWTSGASYNEQF
>TRBV21-1
ASSPRGKGCTEAF
>TRBV28
ASSFVPSGANVLT
>TRBV19
ASSIGDKEETQY
>TRBV29-1
SVPGLDTGELF
>TRBV7-3
ASSIGPNNEQF
>TRBV3-1
ASVGAAKNIQY
>TRBV15
ATIDGVGNEQF
>TRBV30
AWTGAEYQPQH
>TRBV2
ASKEFPAGADTQY
>TRBV18
ASSPPGAAEKLF
>TRBV7-7
ASSRDPGYEQY
>TRBV6-6
ASSYPDREYEAF
>TRBV5-5
ASSRPGADTQY
>TRBV5-1
ASSMTGPTNTEAF
>TRBV10-3
AISDPTGDEQY
>TRBV27
ASSSRVSTDTQY
>TRBV12-3/TRBV12-4
ASSPPGGGGTDTQY
>TRBV12-3/TRBV12-4
ASRATGGLPEQF
>TRBV29-1
SVVSRTGPRANYGYT
>TRBV14
ASSQVQGLREKLF
>TRBV15
ATSRDRGSGQPQH
>TRBV27
ASSPTAPYEQY
>TRBV28
ASSLVVASGRREF
>TRBV10-3
AISVDGASTDTQY
>TRBV24-1
ATSDSGTPNQPQH
>TRBV14
ASSLQGGPTDTQY
>TRBV19
ASSIPSPEQF
>TRBV6-2/TRBV6-3
ASLPDRTGSPYEQY
>TRBV4-1
ASSQGPGAAYEQY
>TRBV7-2
ASSFQNRGHNSPLH
>TRBV7-8
ASSLADSNQPQH
>TRBV3-1
ASSQDRRPLH
>TRBV28
ASSSLAGELF
>TRBV29-1
SVAQSSYNEQF
>TRBV2
ASSEGLNYGYT